Listed here are 3 T cell receptor beta chains from one sample, sequenced in a study of blood T cell repertoires in COVID-19 (TCRdb year 2020). Library prep was done by the immunoSEQ multiplex PCR assay. The table comes from immuneACCESS by way of TCRdb, which keeps in-frame sequences with V and J called. Part of the clones is missing from these tables; in studies checked, under half for an unresolved V gene and the rest for unknown reasons. Within this sample are over 600,000 clones, with about 87% of them counted one time only. Roughly 0.25% of the sample lies in the top ten. Sequences were obtained from peripheral blood. All receptors come from a woman under 30 with acute or convalescent COVID-19.

This chain uses TRBV5-1 with TRBJ2-1, with 8 bases identical to TRBD2. J gave up 3 bases and V 7 bases, and 9 bases lay outside the gene matches. The germline V gene encodes CDR1 SGHRS and CDR2 YFSETQ. The CDR3 loop spans 15 amino acids. The CDR3 bases are TGCGCCAGCCGAATTGGACTAGCAGACTACAATGAGCAGTTCTTC. The encoded protein is CASRIGLADYNEQFF.

The CDR3 region has the DNA TGTGCCAGCAGCTCGACAGTTAGTTATAATTCACCCCTCCACTTT. Protein sequence: CASSSTVSYNSPLHF. V and J are TRBV7-9 and TRBJ1-6; a weak D match, TRBD1 (5 bases). The CDR3 sequence is 15 residues long. CDR1 and CDR2 from the germline V gene are SEHNR and FQNEAQ (reference sequence). V gave up 4 bases and J gave up 4 bases, with 11 bases separating them. Using reference TRBV7-9 and TRBJ1-6 for the parts outside the CDR3, the full variable domain is DTGVSQNPRHKITKRGQNVTFRCDPISEHNRLYWYRQTLGQGPEFLTYFQNEAQLEKSRLLSDRFSAERPKGSFSTLEIQRTEQGDSAMYLCASSSTVSYNSPLHFGNGTRLTVT.

The sample holds a few counts of this clone. This chain links TRBV20-1 with TRBJ2-7; D not resolved. The CDR3 is 14 amino acids. V was pared by 3 bases and J by 0 bases, with 12 bases between. Germline CDR1 DFQATT, CDR2 SNEGSKA (reference sequence). This chain's CDR3 is CSASHQQSSYEQYF. In DNA form, the CDR3 reads TGCAGTGCTAGTCACCAACAGAGCTCCTACGAGCAGTACTTC.